The T cell receptor beta chain described here comes from a study of cytomegalovirus exposure and HLA in healthy donors. It was with 60 Vbeta and 13 Jbeta primers that the PCR ran. TCRdb keeps only in-frame clones here, not all; method: immunoSEQ multiplex PCR. Here the sample spans about 94,000 clones, about 80% being singletons. Notes on this clone: Its antigen is currently unknown.

The V gene end was trimmed by 2 bases and the J gene end by 8 bases; junction bases not matched to a gene: 16. The germline V gene has CDR1 SGHKS and CDR2 YYEKEE (reference sequence). The CDR3 is made up of 17 amino acids. Study results and limitations: TCR beta V- and J-gene trimming, according to a later analysis, was linked to a missense DCLRE1C variant. A later examination showed that TCR association rates differed by HLA locus, with DRB1 most and HLA-C fewest.

The sequencing input was PBMCs. The clonotype originates from a woman aged 60-70 years in good health and CMV-seronegative. The chain combines TRBV5-5 with TRBJ2-1, with 7 nucleotides matching TRBD2. CDR3 sequence: CASSFGAGRGLVDEQFF. Here the CDR3 DNA reads TGTGCCAGCAGCTTCGGAGCGGGGAGAGGCTTGGTCGATGAGCAGTTCTTC.